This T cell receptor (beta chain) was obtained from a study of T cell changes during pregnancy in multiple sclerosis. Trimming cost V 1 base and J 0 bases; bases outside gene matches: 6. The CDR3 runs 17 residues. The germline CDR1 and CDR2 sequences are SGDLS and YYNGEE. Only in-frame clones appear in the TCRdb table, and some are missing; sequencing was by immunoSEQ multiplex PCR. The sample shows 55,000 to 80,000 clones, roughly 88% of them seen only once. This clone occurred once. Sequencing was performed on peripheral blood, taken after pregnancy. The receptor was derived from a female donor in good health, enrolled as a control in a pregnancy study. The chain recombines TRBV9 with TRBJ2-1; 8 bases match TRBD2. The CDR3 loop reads CASSVFQGTSSYNEQFF. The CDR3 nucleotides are TGTGCCAGCAGCGTATTCCAGGGGACTAGCTCCTACAATGAGCAGTTCTTC.